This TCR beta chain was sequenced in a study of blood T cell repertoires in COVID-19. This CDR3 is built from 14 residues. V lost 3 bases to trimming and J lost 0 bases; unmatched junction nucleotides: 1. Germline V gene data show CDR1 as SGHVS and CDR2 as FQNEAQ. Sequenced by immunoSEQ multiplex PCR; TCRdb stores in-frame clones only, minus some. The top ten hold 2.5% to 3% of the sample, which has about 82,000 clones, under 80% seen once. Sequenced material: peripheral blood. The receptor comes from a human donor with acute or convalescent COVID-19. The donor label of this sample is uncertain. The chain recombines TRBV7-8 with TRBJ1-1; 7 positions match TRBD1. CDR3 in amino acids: CASSLDRLNTEAFF. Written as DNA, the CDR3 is TGTGCCAGCAGCTTGGACAGGCTGAACACTGAAGCTTTCTTT.